This is a list of T cell receptor beta chains from one sample in a study of blood T cell repertoires in COVID-19. Measured with immunoSEQ multiplex PCR; TCRdb has only the in-frame clones, and not every one. The table lists around 50,000 clones, around 86% of them singletons. Sequencing was done on a sample of peripheral blood. These receptors came from a woman aged 55-75 years with acute or convalescent COVID-19. The CDR3 runs from the conserved cysteine through the conserved F or W. D genes are given only for firm matches. Where a row states a size, it is once, few, many or the class of an expanded clone; other rows omit it.

CASSLPGTPQETQYF,TGTGCCAGCAGCCTACCCGGGACACCTCAAGAGACCCAGTACTTC,TRBV5-4,.,.,TRBJ2-5
CASRDRGLGEQFF,TGTGCCAGCAGGGACAGGGGGCTGGGTGAGCAGTTCTTC,TRBV12-3/TRBV12-4,TRBD1,.,TRBJ2-1
CASSAPRTGANYGYTF,TGTGCCAGTAGTGCTCCTAGGACTGGAGCTAACTATGGCTACACCTTC,TRBV19,.,few,TRBJ1-2
CSVLRGQGYGYTF,TGCAGCGTTTTAAGGGGACAGGGCTATGGCTACACCTTC,TRBV29-1,TRBD1,.,TRBJ1-2
CASSLDGTGDYEQYF,TGTGCCAGCAGCTTAGATGGGACAGGGGACTACGAGCAGTACTTC,TRBV7-6,TRBD1,.,TRBJ2-7
CATSKGQGDSPLHF,TGTGCCACCAGCAAAGGACAGGGCGATTCACCCCTCCACTTT,TRBV15,TRBD1,.,TRBJ1-6
CASSPNPGHTDTQYF,TGTGCCAGCAGCCCAAATCCGGGACACACAGATACGCAGTATTTT,TRBV9,.,.,TRBJ2-3
CASSLQWPNEQFF,TGTGCCAGCAGCTTACAATGGCCCAATGAGCAGTTCTTC,TRBV5-8,.,.,TRBJ2-1
CASSKEVRAITQPQHF,TGTGCCAGCAGCAAAGAGGTCAGGGCTATCACTCAGCCCCAGCATTTT,TRBV21-1,.,once,TRBJ1-5
CVDGQGSQYF,TGTGTGGATGGGCAGGGGAGCCAGTACTTC,TRBV30,.,.,TRBJ2-7
CASGLGEIAEAFF,TGTGCTAGTGGTTTGGGTGAGATTGCTGAAGCTTTCTTT,TRBV12-5,.,.,TRBJ1-1
CSVGGPGLAGDFETQYF,TGCAGCGTTGGGGGCCCCGGACTAGCGGGAGATTTTGAGACCCAGTACTTC,TRBV29-1,TRBD2,.,TRBJ2-5
CASSEAYRDRSTGELFF,TGTGCCAGCAGTGAAGCCTACCGGGACAGGTCCACCGGGGAGCTGTTTTTT,TRBV25-1,TRBD1,once,TRBJ2-2
CATSDSSGVDNEQFF,TGTGCCACCTCCGATTCGTCAGGGGTCGACAATGAGCAGTTCTTC,TRBV10-3,.,.,TRBJ2-1